These T cell receptor beta chains were read from a single sample in a study of blood T cell repertoires in COVID-19. Libraries were prepared by immunoSEQ multiplex PCR; TCRdb keeps only in-frame clonotypes and omits some of them. The table shows 65,000 to 85,000 clones, with under 90% occurring only once. The specimen sequenced was peripheral blood. The source of these receptors is a human donor in a cohort sampled during active COVID-19. The CDR3 runs from the conserved cysteine through the conserved F or W.

j_call,v_call,cdr3_aa
TRBJ2-7,TRBV6-2/TRBV6-3,CASSYSILNEQYF
TRBJ2-7,TRBV19,CASNPGQDSYEQYF
TRBJ2-1,TRBV15,CATSRGGGVPYNEQFF
TRBJ2-7,TRBV6-1,CASSEASGGVYEQYF
TRBJ1-2,TRBV3-1/TRBV3-2,CASSQGSSQGYGYTF
TRBJ1-1,TRBV6-5,CASSPDRGATEAFF
TRBJ1-4,TRBV18,CASSPTWDREGLFF
TRBJ1-6,TRBV6-6,CASSLGPGQGNSPLHF
TRBJ1-1,TRBV6-2/TRBV6-3,CASSYSFWDRGYERTEAFF
TRBJ1-1,TRBV27,CASSLSLTGASSEAFF
TRBJ2-1,TRBV5-1,CASSHGLAGGLGNEQFF
TRBJ1-1,TRBV7-2,CASSLDGREAFF